This T cell receptor beta chain was found in a study of blood T cell repertoires in COVID-19. The wider study: From the United States, Italy and Spain came samples of acute and convalescent COVID-19.

This clone was counted a single time. Study processing details: Reference gene primers were amplified, and this amplification served to estimate nucleated cell counts. The assay was immunoSEQ multiplex PCR, and TCRdb's table has in-frame clones only and misses some. V, J and clone size derive from that table, while D and trimming were established from the DNA sequence. The repertoire has 50,000 to 60,000 clones, about 80% of them found once; the top ten carry around 7.5%. The CDR3 loop spans 16 amino acids. Germline lookup yields CDR1 LGHNT and CDR2 FRNRAP. V trimming: 1 base; J trimming: 6 bases; junction bases outside the gene matches: 8.

The sequencing input was peripheral blood. J is TRBJ2-1 and V is TRBV12-5; 8 bases match TRBD2. The TCR comes from a man in his sixties or seventies with active COVID-19. The CDR3 reads CASGLASGGGSNEQFF. CDR3 coding DNA: TGTGCTAGTGGTTTGGCAAGCGGGGGCGGAAGCAATGAGCAGTTCTTC.